This TCR beta chain was recorded in a study of blood T cell repertoires in COVID-19. This clone was seen a handful of times. Assay: immunoSEQ multiplex PCR; the TCRdb copy retains only in-frame clones and omits some. The profile covers under 150,000 clones, with around 76% appearing a single time and less than 4.5% taken by the ten largest. Trimming took off 0 bases at V and 5 bases at J, with 5 bases between the two ends. The germline gives CDR1 MNHEY, CDR2 SVGAGI. CDR3 size: 13 residues. The receptor was derived from a man aged 55 to 70 with acute or convalescent COVID-19. Specimen: peripheral blood. The gene calls are TRBV6-5 and TRBJ1-5; D call uncertain. CDR3 sequence: CASSYSSDQPQHF. The CDR3, as DNA: TGTGCCAGCAGTTACTCGTCGGATCAGCCCCAGCATTTT.